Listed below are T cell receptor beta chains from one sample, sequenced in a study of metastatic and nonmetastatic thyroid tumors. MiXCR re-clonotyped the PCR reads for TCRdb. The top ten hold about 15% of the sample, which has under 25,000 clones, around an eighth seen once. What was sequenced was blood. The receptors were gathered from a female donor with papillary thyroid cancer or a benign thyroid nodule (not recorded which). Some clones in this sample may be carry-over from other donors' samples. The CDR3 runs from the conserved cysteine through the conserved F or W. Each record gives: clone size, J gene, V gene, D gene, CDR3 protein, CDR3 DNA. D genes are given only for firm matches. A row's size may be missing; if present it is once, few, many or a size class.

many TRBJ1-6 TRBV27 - CASSLNWFSSGFTLHF TGTGCCAGCAGTTTAAATTGGTTCTCCTCCGGATTCACCCTCCACTTT
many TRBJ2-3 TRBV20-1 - CSARDPGIGDTQYF TGCAGTGCTAGAGACCCCGGGATCGGAGATACGCAGTATTTT
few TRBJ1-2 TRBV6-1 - CASSPGRYGYTF TGTGCCAGCAGCCCGGGACGCTATGGCTACACCTTC
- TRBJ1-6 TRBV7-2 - CASSPGGRVSPLHF TGTGCCAGCAGTCCGGGGGGGCGCGTTTCACCCCTCCACTTT
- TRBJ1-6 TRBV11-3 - CASSLGGNSPLHF TGTGCCAGCAGCTTAGGTGGGAATTCACCCCTCCACTTT
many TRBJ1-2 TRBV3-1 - CASSQDRSYGYTF TGTGCCAGCAGCCAAGATAGGAGTTATGGCTACACCTTC
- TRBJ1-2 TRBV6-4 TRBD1 CASSTGVYYGYTF TGTGCCAGCAGTACAGGGGTGTACTATGGCTACACCTTC
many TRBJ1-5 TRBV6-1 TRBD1 CASTGGDSNQPQHF TGTGCCAGCACAGGGGGGGATAGCAATCAGCCCCAGCATTTT
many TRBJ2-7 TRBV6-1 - CASGQLRGYEQYF TGTGCCAGCGGACAACTCAGAGGTTACGAGCAGTACTTC
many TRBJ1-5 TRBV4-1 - CASSQEWFQDSNQPQHF TGCGCCAGCAGCCAAGAGTGGTTCCAGGATAGCAATCAGCCCCAGCATTTT
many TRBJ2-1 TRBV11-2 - CASSLGGVRNEQFF TGTGCCAGCAGCTTAGGTGGCGTACGAAATGAGCAGTTCTTC
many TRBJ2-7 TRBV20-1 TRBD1 CSTDRGNSYEQYF TGCAGTACCGACAGGGGGAACTCCTACGAGCAGTACTTC
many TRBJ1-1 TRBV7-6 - CASSLDIVNTEAFF TGTGCCAGCAGCTTAGACATTGTGAACACTGAAGCTTTCTTT
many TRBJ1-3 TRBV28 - CASIDPGGGNTIYF TGTGCCAGCATCGACCCTGGGGGTGGGAACACCATATATTTT
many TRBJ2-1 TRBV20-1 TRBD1 CSARDWTGGAGQFF TGCAGTGCTAGAGATTGGACAGGGGGCGCGGGTCAGTTCTTC
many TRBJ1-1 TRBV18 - CASSPIEVVNTEAFF TGTGCCAGCTCACCGATCGAGGTTGTCAACACTGAAGCTTTCTTT
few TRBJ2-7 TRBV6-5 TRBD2 CASITTGTSGRAGEQYF TGTGCCAGCATTACTACCGGTACTAGCGGGAGGGCCGGCGAGCAGTACTTC
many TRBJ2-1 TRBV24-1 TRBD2 CATSVTGTSGRARGEQFF TGTGCCACCAGTGTCACGGGGACTAGCGGGAGGGCCCGGGGTGAGCAGTTCTTC
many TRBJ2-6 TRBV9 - CASSHNGFGANVLTF TGTGCCAGCAGCCACAACGGGTTTGGGGCCAACGTCCTGACTTTC
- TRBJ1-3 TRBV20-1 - CSAETGDSGNTIYF TGCAGTGCTGAGACCGGGGACTCTGGAAACACCATATATTTT
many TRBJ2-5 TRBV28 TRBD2 CASSQSGAVQETQYF TGTGCCAGCAGTCAGAGCGGGGCTGTTCAAGAGACCCAGTACTTC
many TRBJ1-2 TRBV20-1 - CSASTTGLGYTF TGCAGTGCTAGTACTACAGGTCTCGGCTACACCTTC
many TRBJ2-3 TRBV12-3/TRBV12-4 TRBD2 CASSAGVGFAGTDTQYF TGTGCCAGCAGCGCGGGGGTTGGGTTTGCGGGAACAGATACGCAGTATTTT
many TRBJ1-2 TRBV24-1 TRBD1 CATSDQGQGNYGYTF TGTGCCACCAGTGACCAGGGACAGGGCAACTATGGCTACACCTTC
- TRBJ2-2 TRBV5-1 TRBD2 CASSLAGPLAGEGTGELFF TGCGCCAGCAGCTTGGCCGGGCCCCTAGCGGGAGAGGGGACCGGGGAGCTGTTTTTT
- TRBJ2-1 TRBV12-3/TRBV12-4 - CASSRRGSYNEQFF TGTGCCAGCAGCCGCCGGGGCTCCTACAATGAGCAGTTCTTC
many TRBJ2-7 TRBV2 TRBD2 CASSAPSGTYEQYF TGTGCCAGCAGTGCGCCTAGCGGGACCTACGAGCAGTACTTC
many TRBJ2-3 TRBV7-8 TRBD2 CATAPLAGLTSTDTQYF TGTGCCACCGCCCCCCTAGCGGGCCTAACTAGCACAGATACGCAGTATTTT
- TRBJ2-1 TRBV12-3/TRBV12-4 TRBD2 CASSLREESSYNEQFF TGTGCCAGCAGTTTGCGGGAGGAAAGCTCCTACAATGAGCAGTTCTTC
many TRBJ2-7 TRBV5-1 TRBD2 CASSDTSGFTYEQYF TGCGCCAGCAGCGATACTAGCGGGTTCACCTACGAGCAGTACTTC
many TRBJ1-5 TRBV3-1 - CASSQDMVNQPQHF TGTGCCAGCAGCCAAGATATGGTTAATCAGCCCCAGCATTTT
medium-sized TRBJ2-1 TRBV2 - CASSVDSSSYNEQFF TGTGCCAGCAGCGTGGACAGCAGCTCCTACAATGAGCAGTTCTTC
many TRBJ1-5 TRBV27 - CASSPSSSSNQPQHF TGTGCCAGCAGTCCCAGCAGTTCTAGCAATCAGCCCCAGCATTTT
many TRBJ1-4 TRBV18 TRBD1 CASSTGQGIANEKLFF TGTGCCAGCTCTACGGGACAGGGAATAGCTAATGAAAAACTGTTTTTT
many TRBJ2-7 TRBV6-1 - CASSEDQRSVYEQYF TGTGCCAGCAGTGAAGACCAGCGCTCCGTCTACGAGCAGTACTTC
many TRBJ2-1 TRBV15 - CATSLDSLTYNEQFF TGTGCCACCAGCCTGGACAGCCTCACCTACAATGAGCAGTTCTTC
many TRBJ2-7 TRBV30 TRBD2 CAWSGLAGDVYEQYF TGTGCCTGGAGTGGGTTAGCGGGAGATGTCTACGAGCAGTACTTC
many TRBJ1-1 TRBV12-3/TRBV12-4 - CASSLTGPNTEAFF TGTGCCAGCAGTTTAACAGGGCCGAACACTGAAGCTTTCTTT
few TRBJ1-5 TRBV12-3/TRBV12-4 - CASSRDKNSNQPQHF TGTGCCAGCAGTCGAGACAAAAATAGCAATCAGCCCCAGCATTTT
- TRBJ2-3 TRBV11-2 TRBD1 CASSPEQGARSDTQYF TGTGCCAGCAGCCCCGAACAGGGGGCACGGTCAGATACGCAGTATTTT
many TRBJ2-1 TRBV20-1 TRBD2 CSAGRASGPNEQFF TGCAGTGCTGGCCGGGCTAGCGGCCCCAATGAGCAGTTCTTC
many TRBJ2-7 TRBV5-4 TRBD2 CASSLAAGGGSEQYF TGTGCCAGCAGCTTGGCCGCGGGGGGTGGGAGCGAGCAGTACTTC
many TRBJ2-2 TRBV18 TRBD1 CASSPPTGGWAGELFF TGTGCCAGCTCACCGCCCACAGGGGGCTGGGCCGGGGAGCTGTTTTTT
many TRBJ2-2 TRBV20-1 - CSAGVAGGPNTGELFF TGCAGTGCGGGTGTGGCAGGCGGACCTAACACCGGGGAGCTGTTTTTT
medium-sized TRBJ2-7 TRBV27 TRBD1 CASSYRTGSEQYF TGTGCCAGCAGTTACAGGACAGGTTCCGAGCAGTACTTC
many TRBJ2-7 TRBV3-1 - CASSQDRGPDSEQYF TGTGCCAGCAGCCAAGATCGCGGGCCGGATTCCGAGCAGTACTTC
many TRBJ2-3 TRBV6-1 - CASSERAPTDTQYF TGTGCCAGCAGTGAACGGGCCCCCACAGATACGCAGTATTTT
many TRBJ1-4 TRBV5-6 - CASSSWLIDEKLFF TGTGCCAGCAGCTCGTGGCTGATAGATGAAAAACTGTTTTTT
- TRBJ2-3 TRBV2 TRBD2 CASSVTSATNTDTQYF TGTGCCAGCAGTGTGACTAGCGCTACAAACACAGATACGCAGTACTTT